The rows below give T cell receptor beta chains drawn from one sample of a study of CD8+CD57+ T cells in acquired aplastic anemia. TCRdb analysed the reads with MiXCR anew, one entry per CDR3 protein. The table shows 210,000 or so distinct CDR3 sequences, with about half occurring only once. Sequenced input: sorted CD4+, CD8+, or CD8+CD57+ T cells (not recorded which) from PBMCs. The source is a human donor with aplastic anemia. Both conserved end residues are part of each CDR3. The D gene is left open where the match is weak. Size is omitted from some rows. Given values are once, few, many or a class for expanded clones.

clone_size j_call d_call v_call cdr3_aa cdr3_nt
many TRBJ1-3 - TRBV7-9 CASSSQGFGGNTIYF TGTGCCAGCAGTTCCCAGGGGTTCGGTGGAAACACCATATATTTT
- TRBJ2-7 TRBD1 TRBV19 CASSSGQPIREQYF TGTGCCAGCAGCTCGGGACAGCCTATACGCGAGCAGTACTTC
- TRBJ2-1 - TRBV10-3 CAIAPDTMGQFF TGTGCCATCGCCCCGGATACAATGGGGCAGTTCTTC
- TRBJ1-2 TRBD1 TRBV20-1 CSARDWQGAGGYTF TGCAGTGCTAGAGATTGGCAGGGGGCGGGTGGCTACACCTTC
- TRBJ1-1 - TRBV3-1 CASSQGTVNTGAFF TGTGCCAGCAGCCAAGGGACTGTGAACACTGGAGCTTTCTTT
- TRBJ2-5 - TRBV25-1 CASTPLGKETQYF TGTGCCAGCACCCCATTGGGGAAGGAGACCCAGTACTTC
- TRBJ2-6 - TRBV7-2 CASSPARPGANVLTF TGTGCCAGCAGCCCCGCCCGGCCAGGGGCCAACGTCCTGACTTTC
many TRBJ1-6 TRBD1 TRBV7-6 CASSSLAGQGSSPLHF TGTGCCAGCAGCTCCTTAGCGGGACAGGGGAGCTCACCCCTCCACTTT
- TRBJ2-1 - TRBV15 CATSRAGGRGGYEQFF TGTGCCACCAGCAGAGCAGGGGGGCGCGGAGGCTATGAGCAGTTCTTC
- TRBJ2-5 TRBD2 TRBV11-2 CATTAGGGAETQYF TGTGCAACGACGGCGGGGGGGGGGGCTGAGACCCAGTACTTC
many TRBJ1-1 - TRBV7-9 CASSFSRDSNTEAFF TGTGCCAGCAGCTTCTCTCGGGATTCGAACACTGAAGCTTTCTTT
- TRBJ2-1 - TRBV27 CASSLREWDEQFF TGTGCCAGCAGTCTAAGGGAATGGGATGAGCAGTTCTTC
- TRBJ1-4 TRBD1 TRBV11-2 CASSPTTGGGEKLFF TGTGCCAGCAGCCCGACGACAGGGGGAGGGGAAAAACTGTTTTTT
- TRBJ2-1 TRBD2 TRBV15 CATSRVGREPGYNEQFF TGTGCCACCAGCAGAGTGGGGAGGGAGCCGGGTTACAATGAGCAGTTCTTC
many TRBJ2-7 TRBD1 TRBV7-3 CASSSRDSLEQYF TGTGCCAGCAGCTCCCGGGACAGCCTCGAGCAGTACTTC
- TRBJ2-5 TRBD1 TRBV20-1 CSANRGTQETQYF TGCAGTGCCAACAGGGGGACCCAAGAGACCCAGTACTTC
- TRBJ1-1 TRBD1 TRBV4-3 CASRSGGRGNTEAFF TGCGCCAGCAGGTCAGGGGGCAGGGGGAACACTGAAGCTTTCTTT
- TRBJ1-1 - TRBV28 CASSGHGVGNTEAFF TGTGCCAGCAGTGGACACGGAGTGGGGAACACTGAAGCTTTCTTT
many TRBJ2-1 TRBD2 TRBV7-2 CASSSWGGDAEQFF TGTGCCAGCAGCTCCTGGGGGGGGGATGCTGAGCAGTTCTTC
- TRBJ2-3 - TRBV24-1 CATSDVRHGTDTQYF TGTGCCACCAGTGACGTTAGACACGGCACAGATACGCAGTATTTT
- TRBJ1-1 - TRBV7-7 CASSQGGFGRGRNTEAFF TGTGCTAGCAGCCAAGGGGGATTCGGACGGGGCCGGAACACTGAAGCTTTCTTT
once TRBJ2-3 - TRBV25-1 CASKDSRSTDTQYF TGTGCCAGTAAGGACTCTAGATCCACAGATACGCAGTATTTT
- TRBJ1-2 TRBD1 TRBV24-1 CATSDRDRFSGNTF TGTGCCACCAGTGATCGGGACAGGTTCAGCGGCAACACCTTC
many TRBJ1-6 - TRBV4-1 CASSQANSPLHF TGCGCCAGCAGCCAAGCAAATTCACCCCTCCACTTT
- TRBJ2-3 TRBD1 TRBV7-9 CASSTGTGGGRDTQYF TGTGCCAGCAGCACCGGGACAGGGGGGGGTAGAGATACGCAGTATTTT
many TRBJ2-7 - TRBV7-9 CASSLGKEQYF TGTGCCAGCAGCTTAGGGAAAGAGCAGTACTTC
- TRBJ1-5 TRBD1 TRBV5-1 CASSQYGTGSNQPQHF TGCGCCAGCAGCCAGTACGGGACAGGGAGCAATCAGCCCCAGCATTTT